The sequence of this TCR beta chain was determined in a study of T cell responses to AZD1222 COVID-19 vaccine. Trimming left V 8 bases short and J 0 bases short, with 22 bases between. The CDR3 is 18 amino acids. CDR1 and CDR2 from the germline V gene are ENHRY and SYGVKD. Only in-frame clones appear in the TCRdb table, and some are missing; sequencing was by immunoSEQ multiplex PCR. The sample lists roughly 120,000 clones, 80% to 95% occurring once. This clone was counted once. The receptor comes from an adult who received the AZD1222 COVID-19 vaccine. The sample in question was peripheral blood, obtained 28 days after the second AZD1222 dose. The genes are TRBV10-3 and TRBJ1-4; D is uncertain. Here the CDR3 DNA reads TGTGCCATCCCGAAACCACCAGGAGGGCCTGCAACTAATGAAAAACTGTTTTTT. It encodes CAIPKPPGGPATNEKLFF.